Below, one T cell receptor (beta chain) is given with its context. Its antigen has not been determined. The record has no base qualities; no much larger clone is one base away. RNA was extracted using the RNeasy kit, and about 0.45 to 1 ug of the RNA was reverse transcribed with random hexamers. The immunoSEQ multiplex PCR assay, covering 54 Vbeta and 13 Jbeta segments, was used to amplify TCR beta CDR3 regions. Bias from PCR amplification was corrected by using a synthetic template baseline for primer optimization and for computational correction. In the paper's pipeline: Reads were annotated to V, D and J genes per IMGT and analyzed with immunoSEQ Analyzer, keeping only productive sequences. Clonality was calculated as one minus the Shannon entropy normalized by log2 of the number of productive unique sequences. Public and private clones were assessed among the 100 most prevalent clones of each patient and control. Susac-specific clones were defined as absent from healthy and MS cohorts, approximately 1,000 published viral clones and other ImmuneACCESS disease sequences. Starting from the raw public reads, TCRdb applied fastp trimming at Q25, assembled clones with MiXCR and retained in-frame beta chains. Rows matching on CDR3 protein sequence are summarized as one entry with the most common DNA and genes. The V and J calls were not made by the authors but by TCRdb's processing. This sample comprises some 200,000 distinct CDR3 sequences, roughly nine tenths of them detected only once. The ten largest make up around 0.1% of the sample.

This entry comes from a study of CD8 T cells in Susac syndrome (dated by TCRdb to the late 2010s). In terms of the full investigation: Among the Susac syndrome patients who were sequenced, clinically active disease was present in about six and clinical remission was observed in about eight. Susac syndrome patients were therapy-naive, on corticosteroids (some also receiving IVIg), or on IVIg alone at blood withdrawal. The study used repertoire sequencing to test whether antigen drove CD8+ T cell activation and differentiation in Susac syndrome.

What the work shows at the level of the full study, not this receptor alone: The TCR sequencing and HLA analysis was acknowledged to have included a relatively small number of individuals. In the CD4+ T cell repertoire of Susac syndrome patients, clonal expansion was not detected.

High-throughput TCR beta sequencing profiled peripheral blood CD8+ and CD4+ T cells from healthy donors, Susac syndrome patients and multiple sclerosis patients. The Susac syndrome patients fulfilled recently defined diagnostic criteria for either definite or probable disease. Bulk CD8+ and CD4+ T cells were purified by magnetic negative isolation, whereas CD8+ TEMRA cells were enriched by FACS. Blood was collected in EDTA tubes and processed within 24 hours, with PBMCs isolated through density gradient centrifugation. PBMCs intended for TCR sequencing were frozen in liquid nitrogen and were later thawed in a 37 degrees C water bath. A purity of at least 90% was achieved for sorted or isolated CD4+, CD8+ and CD8+ TEMRA cells. Material for sequencing was CD4+ T cells from PBMCs. The source of this sequence is a human donor with Susac syndrome.

The bases read TGTGCCAGCAGTTTCGCTAGCGGGAGGGCCACCGGGGAGCTGTTTTTT. Translated, this gives CASSFASGRATGELFF. In this chain, TRBV28 is recombined with TRBJ2-2; 12 central bases correspond to TRBD2. The CDR3 contains 16 residues, cysteine and phenylalanine counted. Of all the DNA, just the CDR3 is kept, 48 bases in frame from base 1. Trimming takes 3 bases off V and 4 bases off J; junction bases not matched to a gene: 3. The germline V gene provides CDR1 MDHEN and CDR2 SYDVKM.